The clone carrying this T cell receptor (beta chain) was observed a single time. The antigen is undetermined. TCRdb keeps only in-frame clones here, not all; method: immunoSEQ multiplex PCR. In the table there are approximately 150,000 clones, approximately 90% of which are singletons. This sample stems from a study of T cell responses to AZD1222 COVID-19 vaccine. Study conclusions and caveats: The donor group comprised mostly white British people and more females; the analysis possibly underestimated clonal diversity. Without day 14 samples, only post-peak T cell repertoires were studied. Just 5 to 7 people given AZD1222 tested seropositive at baseline. Close to half of all spike-specific TCRs reportedly target regions of the variants that are unmutated.

The origin of this receptor is an adult who received the AZD1222 COVID-19 vaccine. This sample comprised peripheral blood, obtained 28 days after the second AZD1222 dose.

CDR3: CASSLSVSGSGRREQYF. The CDR3, as DNA: TGTGCCAGCAGCTTAAGCGTTAGCGGGAGTGGCCGTAGGGAGCAGTACTTC. The V and J genes are TRBV7-2 and TRBJ2-7; TRBD2 matches 9 bases. Germline values: CDR1 SGHTA, CDR2 FQGNSA. V lost 2 bases to trimming and J lost 7 bases; unmatched junction nucleotides: 15. CDR3 length equals 17 residues.